This TCR beta chain came from a study of shared clonotypes between healthy human individuals. The data were produced by immunoSEQ multiplex PCR, yet TCRdb's version contains in-frame clones alone and is incomplete. In the table there are roughly 2 million clones, about 94% of which are singletons. CDR3 length: 14 amino acids. Trimming stripped 4 bases from V and 0 bases from J, with 9 bases between. Germline assignment: CDR1 LNHDA and CDR2 SQIVND (reference sequence). This receptor was identified in a man younger than 35 in good health. What was sequenced was naive CD4+ T cells sorted from blood. The subset denotes: CD45RA+ positively selected. The gene calls are TRBV19 and TRBJ1-2; perhaps TRBD1 as D (6 bases). The CDR3 sequence is CASSRTVTNYGYTF. The CDR3 DNA is TGTGCCAGTAGTAGGACAGTCACTAACTATGGCTACACCTTC.